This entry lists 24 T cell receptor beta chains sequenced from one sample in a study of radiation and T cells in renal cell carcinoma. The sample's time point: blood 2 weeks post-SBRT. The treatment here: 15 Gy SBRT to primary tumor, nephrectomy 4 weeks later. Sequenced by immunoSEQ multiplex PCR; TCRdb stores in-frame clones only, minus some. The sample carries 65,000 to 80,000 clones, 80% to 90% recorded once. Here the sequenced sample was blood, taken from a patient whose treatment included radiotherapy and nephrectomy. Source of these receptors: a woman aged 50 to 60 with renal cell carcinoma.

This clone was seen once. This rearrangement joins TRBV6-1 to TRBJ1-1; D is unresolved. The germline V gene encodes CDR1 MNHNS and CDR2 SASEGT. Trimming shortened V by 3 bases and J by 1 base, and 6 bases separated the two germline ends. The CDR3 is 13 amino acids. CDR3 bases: TGTGCCAGCAGTGACGGTAGGAACACTGAAGCTTTCTTT. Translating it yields CASSDGRNTEAFF.

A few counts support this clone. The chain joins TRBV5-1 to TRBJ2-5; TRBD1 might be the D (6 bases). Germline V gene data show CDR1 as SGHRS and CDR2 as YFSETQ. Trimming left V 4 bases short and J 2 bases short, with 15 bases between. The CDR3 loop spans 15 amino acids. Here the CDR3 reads CASSEAGTPQETQYF. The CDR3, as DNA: TGCGCCAGCAGCGAGGCCGGGACACCTCAAGAGACCCAGTACTTC.

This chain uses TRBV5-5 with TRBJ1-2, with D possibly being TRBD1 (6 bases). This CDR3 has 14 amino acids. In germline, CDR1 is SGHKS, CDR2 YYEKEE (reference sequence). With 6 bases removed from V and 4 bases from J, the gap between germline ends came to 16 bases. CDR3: CASTRGDNSYGYTF. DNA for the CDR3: TGTGCCAGCACCAGAGGGGACAATAGCTATGGCTACACCTTC.

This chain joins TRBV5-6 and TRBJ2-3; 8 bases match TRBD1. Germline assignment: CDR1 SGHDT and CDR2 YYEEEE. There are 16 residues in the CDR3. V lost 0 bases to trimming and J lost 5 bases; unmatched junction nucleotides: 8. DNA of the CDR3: TGTGCCAGCAGCTTGGCGGCAGGGGGCCTGGAAGATACGCAGTATTTT. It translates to CASSLAAGGLEDTQYF.

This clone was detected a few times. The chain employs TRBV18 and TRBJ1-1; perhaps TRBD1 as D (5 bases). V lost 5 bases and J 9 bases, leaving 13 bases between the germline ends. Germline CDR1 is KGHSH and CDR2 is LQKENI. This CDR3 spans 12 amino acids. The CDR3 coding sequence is TGTGCCAGCTCAGCGGGGACGTTTCAAGCTTTCTTT. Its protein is CASSAGTFQAFF.

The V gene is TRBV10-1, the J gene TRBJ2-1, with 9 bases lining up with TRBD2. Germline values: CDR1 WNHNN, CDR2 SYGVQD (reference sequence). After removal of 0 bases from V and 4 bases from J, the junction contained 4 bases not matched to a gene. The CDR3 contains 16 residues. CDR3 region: CASSESPSGAYNEQFF. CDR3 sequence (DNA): TGCGCCAGCAGTGAGTCGCCTAGCGGGGCTTACAATGAGCAGTTCTTC.

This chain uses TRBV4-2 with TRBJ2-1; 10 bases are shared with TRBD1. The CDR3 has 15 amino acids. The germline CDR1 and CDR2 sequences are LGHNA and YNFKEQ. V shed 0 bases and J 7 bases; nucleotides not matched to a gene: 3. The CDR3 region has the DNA TGTGCCAGCAGCCAAGATAAGGACAGGGGGAATGAGCAGTTCTTC. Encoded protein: CASSQDKDRGNEQFF.

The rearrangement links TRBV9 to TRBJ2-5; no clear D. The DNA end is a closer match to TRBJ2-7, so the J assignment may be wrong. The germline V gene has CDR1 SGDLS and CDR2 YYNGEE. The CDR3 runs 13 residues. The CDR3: CASSVADSYEQYF. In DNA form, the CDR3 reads TGTGCCAGCAGCGTAGCGGACTCCTACGAGCAGTACTTC.

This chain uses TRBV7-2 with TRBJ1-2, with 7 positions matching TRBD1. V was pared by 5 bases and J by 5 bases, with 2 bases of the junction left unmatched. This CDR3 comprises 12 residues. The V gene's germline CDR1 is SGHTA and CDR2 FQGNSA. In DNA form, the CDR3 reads TGTGCCAGCAGCGAGGGGGCGTATGGCTACACCTTC. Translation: CASSEGAYGYTF.

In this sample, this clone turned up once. The CDR3 spells CASSPGGLVATDTQYF. CDR3 nucleotide sequence: TGTGCCAGCAGCCCAGGCGGACTAGTTGCCACAGATACGCAGTATTTT. V and J are TRBV5-4 and TRBJ2-3, with 7 bases matching TRBD2. CDR1 and CDR2 from the germline V gene are SGHNT and YYREEE (reference sequence). CDR3 length equals 16 residues. The trim removed 4 bases at V and 2 bases at J, leaving 10 bases unmatched.

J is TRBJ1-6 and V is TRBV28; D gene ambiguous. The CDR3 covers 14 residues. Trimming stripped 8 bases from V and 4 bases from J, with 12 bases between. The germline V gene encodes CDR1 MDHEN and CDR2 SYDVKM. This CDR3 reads CASDRALYNSPLHF. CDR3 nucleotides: TGTGCCAGCGACCGAGCCCTTTATAATTCACCCCTCCACTTT.

The CDR3 reads CASSYPGGDTDTQYF. The DNA for the CDR3 is TGTGCCAGCAGTTATCCCGGGGGGGACACAGATACGCAGTATTTT. The rearrangement uses TRBV6-6 and TRBJ2-3; 8 nucleotides align to TRBD2. The CDR3 is made up of 15 amino acids. The germline V gene has CDR1 MNHNY and CDR2 SVGAGI (reference sequence). With 3 bases clipped from V and 2 bases from J, the junction kept 4 bases outside the gene matches.

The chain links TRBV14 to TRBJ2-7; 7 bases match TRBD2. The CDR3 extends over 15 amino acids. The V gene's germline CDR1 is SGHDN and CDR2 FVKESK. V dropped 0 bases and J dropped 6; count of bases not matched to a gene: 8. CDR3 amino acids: CASSQDSREYGEQYF. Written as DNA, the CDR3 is TGTGCCAGCAGCCAAGACTCGCGGGAGTATGGCGAGCAGTACTTC.

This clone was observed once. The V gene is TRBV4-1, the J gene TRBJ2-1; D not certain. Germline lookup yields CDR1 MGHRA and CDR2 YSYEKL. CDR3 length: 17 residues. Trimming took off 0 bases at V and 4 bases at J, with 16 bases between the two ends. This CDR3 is CASSQDPQPSFYNEQFF. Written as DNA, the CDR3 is TGCGCCAGCAGCCAAGATCCGCAGCCCTCTTTTTACAATGAGCAGTTCTTC.

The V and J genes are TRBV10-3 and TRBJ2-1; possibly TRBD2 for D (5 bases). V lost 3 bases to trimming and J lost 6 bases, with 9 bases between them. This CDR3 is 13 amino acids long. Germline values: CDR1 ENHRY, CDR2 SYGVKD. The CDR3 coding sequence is TGTGCCATCAGTGACGGGAAAAGCAATGAGCAGTTCTTC. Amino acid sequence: CAISDGKSNEQFF.

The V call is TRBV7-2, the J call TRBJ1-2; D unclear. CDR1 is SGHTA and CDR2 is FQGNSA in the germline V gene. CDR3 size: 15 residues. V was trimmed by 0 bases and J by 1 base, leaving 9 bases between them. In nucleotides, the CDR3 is TGTGCCAGCAGCTTAGCTGGGTTCCTTAACTATGGCTACACCTTC. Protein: CASSLAGFLNYGYTF. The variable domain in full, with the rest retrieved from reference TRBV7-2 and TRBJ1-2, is GAGVSQSPSNKVTEKGKDVELRCDPISGHTALYWYRQSLGQGLEFLIYFQGNSAPDKSGLPSDRFSAERTGGSVSTLTIQRTQQEDSAVYLCASSLAGFLNYGYTFGSGTRLTVV.

The CDR3 DNA follows: TGTGCCAGCAGCTTAGGAGGGGCCATGGCGAATGAGCAGTTCTTC. Its translation: CASSLGGAMANEQFF. The chain employs TRBV7-2 and TRBJ2-1, with D tentatively TRBD1 or TRBD2 (5 bases each). Trimming left V 1 base short and J 7 bases short, with 14 bases between. The CDR3 contains 15 residues. Germline V gives CDR1 SGHTA, CDR2 FQGNSA.

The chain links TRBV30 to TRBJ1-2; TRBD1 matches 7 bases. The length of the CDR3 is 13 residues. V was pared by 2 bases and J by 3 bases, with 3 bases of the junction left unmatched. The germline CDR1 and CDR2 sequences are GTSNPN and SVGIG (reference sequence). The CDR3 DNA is TGTGCCTGGAGTCCAGGGGGAGACTATGGCTACACCTTC. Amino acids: CAWSPGGDYGYTF.

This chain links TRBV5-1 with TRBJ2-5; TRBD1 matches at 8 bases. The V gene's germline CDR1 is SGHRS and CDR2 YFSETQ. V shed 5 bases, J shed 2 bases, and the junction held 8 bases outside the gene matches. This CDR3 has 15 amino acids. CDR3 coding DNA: TGCGCCAGCAGTCCAGGACAGGGCCTTCAAGAGACCCAGTACTTC. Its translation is CASSPGQGLQETQYF.

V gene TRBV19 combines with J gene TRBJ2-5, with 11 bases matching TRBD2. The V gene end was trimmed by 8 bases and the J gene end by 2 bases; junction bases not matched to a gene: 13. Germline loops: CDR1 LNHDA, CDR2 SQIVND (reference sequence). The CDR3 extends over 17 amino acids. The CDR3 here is CASPPRASGGNQETQYF. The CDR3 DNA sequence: TGTGCCAGTCCACCCAGGGCTAGCGGGGGGAATCAAGAGACCCAGTACTTC.

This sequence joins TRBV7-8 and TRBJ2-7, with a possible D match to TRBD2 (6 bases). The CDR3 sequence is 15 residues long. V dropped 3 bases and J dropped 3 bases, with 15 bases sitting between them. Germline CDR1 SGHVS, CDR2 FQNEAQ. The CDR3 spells CASSLAAGWSYEQYF. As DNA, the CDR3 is TGTGCCAGCAGCTTGGCGGCGGGGTGGAGCTACGAGCAGTACTTC. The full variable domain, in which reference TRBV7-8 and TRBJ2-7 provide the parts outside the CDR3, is GAGVSQSPRYKVAKRGQDVALRCDPISGHVSLFWYQQALGQGPEFLTYFQNEAQLDKSGLPSDRFFAERPEGSVSTLKIQRTQQEDSAVYLCASSLAAGWSYEQYFGPGTRLTVT.

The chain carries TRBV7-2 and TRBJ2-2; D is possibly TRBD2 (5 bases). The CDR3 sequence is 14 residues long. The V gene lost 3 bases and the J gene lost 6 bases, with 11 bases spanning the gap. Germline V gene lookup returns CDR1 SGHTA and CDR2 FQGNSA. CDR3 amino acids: CASSLDSNAGELFF. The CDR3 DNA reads TGTGCCAGCAGCTTGGACTCCAACGCCGGGGAGCTGTTTTTT.

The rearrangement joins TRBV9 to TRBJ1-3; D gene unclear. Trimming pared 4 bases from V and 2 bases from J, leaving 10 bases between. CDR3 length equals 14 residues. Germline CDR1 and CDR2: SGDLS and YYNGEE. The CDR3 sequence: CASSLAATGNTIYF. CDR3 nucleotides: TGTGCCAGCAGCCTCGCGGCGACTGGAAACACCATATATTTT. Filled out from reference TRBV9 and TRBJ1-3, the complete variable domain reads DSGVTQTPKHLITATGQRVTLRCSPRSGDLSVYWYQQSLDQGLQFLIQYYNGEERAKGNILERFSAQQFPDLHSELNLSSLELGDSALYFCASSLAATGNTIYFGEGSWLTVV.

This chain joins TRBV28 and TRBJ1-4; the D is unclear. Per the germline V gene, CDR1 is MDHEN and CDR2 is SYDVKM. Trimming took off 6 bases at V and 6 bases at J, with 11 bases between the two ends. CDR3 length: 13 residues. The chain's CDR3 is CASRGGLDEKLFF. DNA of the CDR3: TGTGCCAGCAGGGGAGGGTTGGATGAAAAACTGTTTTTT.